This T cell receptor (beta chain) was profiled in a study of T cells after yellow fever vaccination (dated by TCRdb to about 2019). About the study as a whole: The SMART-Seq v4 Ultra Low Input RNA kit was used to prepare libraries from fractions with low cell numbers. Two healthy male donors, one aged 18 to 30 and one aged 30 to 40 years, made up the cohort. Bulk PBMC replicates and cell subsets were isolated from blood drawn at multiple timepoints before and after both primary and secondary immunization. To follow T-cell clones before and after both primary and booster YFV17D yellow fever vaccination, bulk TCR alpha and beta repertoires underwent longitudinal sequencing.

The sample's treatment or condition label, decoded: live attenuated yellow fever vaccine strain. A standard Ficoll-Paque protocol was used to isolate PBMCs from peripheral blood. CD4 and CD8 T-cell fractions were isolated with Dynabeads CD4 and CD8 positive selection kits. RNA was extracted with TriZol from bulk PBMCs, CD4 and CD8 fractions, and dextramer-positive and dextramer-negative fractions. CDR1 SGHVS and CDR2 FNYEAQ were looked up in the germline V gene. V is pruned by 8 bases and J by 5 bases, leaving 7 bases of the junction without a gene match. The CDR3 starts with the cysteine, ends with the phenylalanine, and has 14 residues. Only the CDR3 part of the read is kept: 42 bases, read in frame from the first base. The sample was run on an Illumina NovaSeq 6000. TCR cDNA was made using 5'RACE template switching, a step that added a universal primer site and unique molecular identifiers. cDNA synthesis was primed from both the TCR alpha and TCR beta constant segments. Library amplification used two PCR steps, and the second PCR step added sample barcodes and sequencing adapters. Sequencing of the libraries was done on either Illumina HiSeq 2500 (2x100 bp) or NovaSeq (2x150 bp). The original pipeline was this. Demultiplexing of reads and collapsing into UMI consensus sequences were performed with MIGEC, and V(D)J alignment was carried out with MiXCR. Vaccine-responding clonotypes were identified with edgeR using replicate PBMC samples, with FDR below 0.01 and a log2 fold change above 5 up to day 15 being required. Bulk clonotypes were assigned CD4 or CD8 identity according to which sequenced CD4 or CD8 repertoire held them at higher abundance. TCRdb reran the public reads through fastp at Q25 and MiXCR, keeping productive beta chains. Each CDR3 protein gets just one entry, which takes the most common genes and DNA from the rows behind it. TCRdb's processing, not the study's, gives the V and J calls here. The sample table holds hundreds of thousands of distinct CDR3 sequences, of which approximately 12% were seen once. The top ten clonotypes cover 3.2% of the sample.

This clonotype has just a few counts. Its antigen is still unknown. Base qualities are not recorded, but no much larger clone differs from it by a single base. General study outcomes and caveats: Most clones expanded after primary vaccination (around 97% of CD4 and around 88% of CD8) were re-detected after the booster, suggesting that broad memory maintenance occurred. A small share of clonotypes was detected in both CD4 and CD8 compartments, with the overlap likely arising from convergent recombination. The secondary T-cell response was found to be weaker but faster than the primary response, with a peak reached on day 5 rather than on day 15. The study included only a couple of donors, which limits how far the findings can be generalized. Computational filtering was needed because FACS-sorted repertoires could contain abundant contaminating clonotypes from the bulk population.

Specimen: CD4+ T cells sorted from PBMCs, collected 15 days after the yellow fever booster vaccination. The receptor was isolated from a man aged 18 to 35 who received the YFV17D yellow fever vaccine. The sequence links TRBV7-6 to TRBJ2-1; 9 central nucleotides agree with TRBD1. The CDR3 protein: CASQHRGRHNEQFF. The nucleotide sequence reads as follows: TGTGCCAGCCAACACAGGGGGCGGCACAATGAGCAGTTCTTC. The full variable domain, completed from the reference TRBV7-6 and TRBJ2-1 proteins outside the CDR3, reads GAGVSQSPRYKVTKRGQDVALRCDPISGHVSLYWYRQALGQGPEFLTYFNYEAQQDKSGLPNDRFSAERPEGSISTLTIQRTEQRDSAMYRCASQHRGRHNEQFFGPGTRLTVL.